These 13 T cell receptor beta chains originate from one sample sequenced in a study of CD8+CD57+ T cells in acquired aplastic anemia. The authors sequenced patients whose flow cytometry had shown CD8+CD57+ cell expansion. Genomic DNA constituted the template upon which TCR beta VDJ and CDR3 profiling was performed. TCRdb reprocessed the reads via MiXCR and lists one record per CDR3 protein. Counted here are some 200,000 distinct CDR3 sequences, 48% occurring once; the ten biggest clones make up around 8.8%. Sequencing input: sorted CD4+, CD8+, or CD8+CD57+ T cells (not recorded which) from PBMCs. Receptor source: a human donor with aplastic anemia.

This clonotype was counted at least ten times. The chain employs TRBV9 and TRBJ1-3; 7 bases are shared with TRBD1. V trimming: 4 bases; J trimming: 0 bases; junction bases outside the gene matches: 4. The germline CDR1 and CDR2 sequences are SGDLS and YYNGEE. This CDR3 spans 15 amino acids. CDR3 region: CASSPGQPSGNTIYF. The CDR3 bases are TGTGCCAGCAGCCCGGGACAGCCCTCTGGAAACACCATATATTTT.

The V call is TRBV5-1, the J call TRBJ2-1; D is undetermined. This CDR3 has 14 residues. CDR1 SGHRS and CDR2 YFSETQ come from the germline V gene. The V end was cut by 0 bases, the J end by 4 bases, with 8 bases between. The CDR3 region is CASSLVPGYNEQFF. DNA of the CDR3: TGCGCCAGCAGCTTGGTCCCTGGATACAATGAGCAGTTCTTC. Supplemented by reference TRBV5-1 and TRBJ2-1, the full variable domain reads KAGVTQTPRYLIKTRGQQVTLSCSPISGHRSVSWYQQTPGQGLQFLFEYFSETQRNKGNFPGRFSGRQFSNSRSEMNVSTLELGDSALYLCASSLVPGYNEQFFGPGTRLTVL.

Note on this clonotype: The junction does not match germline at one end; this may be a read error. This chain connects TRBV7-6 to TRBJ1-5, with unresolved D. CDR3 length: 14 amino acids. Germline CDR1 reads SGHVS; CDR2 reads FNYEAQ. DNA for the CDR3: TGTGCCAGCAGCCTAGCGGTGGGGATCCGGCCCCAGCATTTT. This encodes CASSLAVGIRPQHF. The full variable domain, with the rest looked up from reference TRBV7-6 and TRBJ1-5, is GAGVSQSPRYKVTKRGQDVALRCDPISGHVSLYWYRQALGQGPEFLTYFNYEAQQDKSGLPNDRFSAERPEGSISTLTIQRTEQRDSAMYRCASSLAVGIRPQHFGDGTRLSIL.

This chain links TRBV19 with TRBJ2-2; no definite D call. The germline CDR1 and CDR2 sequences are LNHDA and SQIVND (reference sequence). The CDR3 is made up of 15 amino acids. V was trimmed by 6 bases and J by 5 bases, leaving 16 bases between them. The chain's CDR3 is CASRTPELGTGELFF. CDR3 DNA sequence: TGTGCCAGTAGGACTCCCGAGCTTGGGACCGGGGAGCTGTTTTTT.

This clonotype was counted between two and nine times. The chain is built from TRBV7-2 and TRBJ1-2; D not certain. Deletions cut 1 base from V and 3 bases from J, with 6 bases between. Per the germline V gene, CDR1 is SGHTA and CDR2 is FQGNSA. The CDR3 is made up of 13 amino acids. The CDR3 nucleotides read TGTGCCAGCAGCTTAGGGGGATACTATGGCTACACCTTC. Amino acid sequence: CASSLGGYYGYTF.

The chain links TRBV6-1 to TRBJ2-1, with 11 bases lining up with TRBD2. CDR1 is MNHNS and CDR2 is SASEGT in the germline V gene. The ends lost 4 bases at V and 8 bases at J; junction bases unmatched: 7. The CDR3 runs 15 residues. As DNA, the CDR3 is TGTGCCAGCAGTGTAGCGGGAGGGCCCGTTTATGAGCAGTTCTTC. Protein product: CASSVAGGPVYEQFF.

This clonotype was counted only a few times. This rearrangement joins TRBV29-1 to TRBJ1-2; 7 positions agree with TRBD1. Per germline, CDR1 SQVTM and CDR2 ANQGSEA. Unmatched junction bases numbered 15, after V lost 6 bases and J lost 8 bases. This CDR3 spans 14 amino acids. The CDR3 protein is CSVGQTQGRKGYTF. The CDR3 bases are TGCAGCGTGGGCCAAACACAGGGGCGGAAAGGCTACACCTTC.

V and J are TRBV20-1 and TRBJ2-1; 11 bases fit TRBD2. This CDR3 region has 16 residues. V dropped 4 bases and J dropped 4; count of bases not matched to a gene: 9. CDR1 and CDR2 (germline): DFQATT, SNEGSKA (reference sequence). CDR3 DNA sequence: TGCAGTGCTACCGTCCAACTAGCGGGGGATTACAATGAGCAGTTCTTC. Translation: CSATVQLAGDYNEQFF.

DNA of the CDR3: TGTGCCAGCAGCCAAGATCGTCTCAGGCAGCTAGATGCAACTAATGAAAAACTGTTTTTT. It specifies CASSQDRLRQLDATNEKLFF. The V call is TRBV4-2, the J call TRBJ1-4; no firm D call. CDR1 is LGHNA, CDR2 YNFKEQ, per germline. The CDR3 is made up of 20 amino acids. V shed 0 bases and J shed 0 bases, with 20 bases lying between them.

This clonotype was seen repeatedly, ten times or more. The V and J genes are TRBV20-1 and TRBJ1-5; 7 positions match TRBD1. Germline trimming cut 0 bases from V and 5 bases from J; bases unmatched to any gene: 7. In germline, CDR1 is DFQATT, CDR2 SNEGSKA (reference sequence). The CDR3 is 15 residues long. The CDR3 coding sequence is TGCAGTGCTAGAGATCAAGGGGGCCCTGATCAGCCCCAGCATTTT. Amino acids: CSARDQGGPDQPQHF.

The table lists this clonotype with many counts. The gene calls are TRBV4-1 and TRBJ1-2; unclear D gene. Trimming took off 4 bases at V and 4 bases at J, with 16 bases between the two ends. The CDR3 is 15 residues long. Germline assignment: CDR1 MGHRA and CDR2 YSYEKL. The CDR3 here is CASSPLVILSYGYTF. The CDR3 DNA reads as TGCGCCAGCAGCCCCCTCGTGATCCTCAGCTATGGCTACACCTTC.

The chain has TRBV12-3 or TRBV12-4 and TRBJ1-4, with 7 bases aligning to TRBD1. The CDR3 spans 14 residues. Trimming cost V 6 bases and J 7 bases; bases outside gene matches: 8. CDR3 DNA: TGTGCCAGCAGCTCAGACAGGGCCTCTGAAAAACTGTTTTTT. It codes for CASSSDRASEKLFF.

This clonotype was seen repeatedly, ten times or more. This chain connects TRBV19 to TRBJ2-2; D might be TRBD2 (5 bases). CDR1 and CDR2 from the germline V gene are LNHDA and SQIVND (reference sequence). CDR3 size: 15 residues. The V end lost 6 bases, the J end lost 4 bases, and 15 bases lay between the germline ends. CDR3 DNA sequence: TGTGCCAGTAGGCATGCGGGCGGTTCCACCGGGGAGCTGTTTTTT. Protein sequence: CASRHAGGSTGELFF.